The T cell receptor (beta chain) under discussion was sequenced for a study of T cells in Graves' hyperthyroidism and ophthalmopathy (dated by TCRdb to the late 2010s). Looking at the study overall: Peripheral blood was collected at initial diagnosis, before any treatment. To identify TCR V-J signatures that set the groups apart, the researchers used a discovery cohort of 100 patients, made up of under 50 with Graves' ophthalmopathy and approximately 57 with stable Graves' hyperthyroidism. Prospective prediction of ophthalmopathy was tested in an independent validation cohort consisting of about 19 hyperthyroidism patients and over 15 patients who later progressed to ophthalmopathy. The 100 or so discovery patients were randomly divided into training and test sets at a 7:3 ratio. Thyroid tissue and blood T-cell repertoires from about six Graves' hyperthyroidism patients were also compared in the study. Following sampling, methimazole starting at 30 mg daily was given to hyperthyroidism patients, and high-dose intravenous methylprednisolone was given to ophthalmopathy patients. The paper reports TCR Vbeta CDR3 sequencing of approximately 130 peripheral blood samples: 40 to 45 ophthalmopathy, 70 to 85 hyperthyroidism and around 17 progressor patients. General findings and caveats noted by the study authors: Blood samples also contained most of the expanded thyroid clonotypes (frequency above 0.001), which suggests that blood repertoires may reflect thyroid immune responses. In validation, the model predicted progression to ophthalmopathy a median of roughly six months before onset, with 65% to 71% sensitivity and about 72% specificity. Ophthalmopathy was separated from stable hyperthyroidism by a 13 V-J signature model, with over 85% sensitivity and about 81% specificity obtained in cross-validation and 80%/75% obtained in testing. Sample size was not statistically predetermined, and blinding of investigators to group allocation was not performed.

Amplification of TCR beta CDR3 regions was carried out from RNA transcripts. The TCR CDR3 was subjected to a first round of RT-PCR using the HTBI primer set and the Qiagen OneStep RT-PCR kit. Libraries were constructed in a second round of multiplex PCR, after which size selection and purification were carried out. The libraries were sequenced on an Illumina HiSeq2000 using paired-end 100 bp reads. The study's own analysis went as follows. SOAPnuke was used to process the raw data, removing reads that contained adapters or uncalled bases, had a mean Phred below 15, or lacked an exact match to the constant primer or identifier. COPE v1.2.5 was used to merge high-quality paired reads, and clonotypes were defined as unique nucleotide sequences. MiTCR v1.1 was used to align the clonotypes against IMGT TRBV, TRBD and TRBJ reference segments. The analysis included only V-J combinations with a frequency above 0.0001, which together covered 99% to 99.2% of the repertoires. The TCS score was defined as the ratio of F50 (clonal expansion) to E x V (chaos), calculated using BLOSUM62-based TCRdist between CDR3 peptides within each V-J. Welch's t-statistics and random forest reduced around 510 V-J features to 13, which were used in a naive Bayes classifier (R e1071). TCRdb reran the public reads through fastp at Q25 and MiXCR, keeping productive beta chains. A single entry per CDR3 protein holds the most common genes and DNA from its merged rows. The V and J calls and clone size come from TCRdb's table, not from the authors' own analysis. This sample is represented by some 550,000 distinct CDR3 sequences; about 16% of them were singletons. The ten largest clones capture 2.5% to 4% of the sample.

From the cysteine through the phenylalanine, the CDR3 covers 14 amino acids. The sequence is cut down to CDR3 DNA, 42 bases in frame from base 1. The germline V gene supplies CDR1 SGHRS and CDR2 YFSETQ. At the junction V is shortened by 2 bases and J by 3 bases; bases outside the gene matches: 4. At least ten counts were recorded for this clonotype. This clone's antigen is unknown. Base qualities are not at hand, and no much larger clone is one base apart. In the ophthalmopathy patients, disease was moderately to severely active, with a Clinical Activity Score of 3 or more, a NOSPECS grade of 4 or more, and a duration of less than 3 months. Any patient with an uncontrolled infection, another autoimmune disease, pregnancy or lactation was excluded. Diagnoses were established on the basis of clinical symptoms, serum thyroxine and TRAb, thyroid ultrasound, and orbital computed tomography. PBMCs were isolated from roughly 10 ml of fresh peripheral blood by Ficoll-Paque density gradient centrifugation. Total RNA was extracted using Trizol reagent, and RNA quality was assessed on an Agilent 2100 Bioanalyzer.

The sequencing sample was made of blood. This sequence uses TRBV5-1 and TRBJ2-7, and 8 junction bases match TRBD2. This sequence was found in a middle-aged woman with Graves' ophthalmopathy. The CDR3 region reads CASSFSGSDYEQYF. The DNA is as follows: TGCGCCAGCAGCTTCAGCGGGAGTGACTACGAGCAGTACTTC.